The present entry profiles one T cell receptor beta chain with its context. Losses at the gene ends were 0 bases for V and 6 bases for J; bases not matched to a gene: 7. This CDR3 spans 16 amino acids. Looked up from germline, CDR1 is LGHNA and CDR2 is YSLEER. The data were obtained in a study of shared clonotypes between healthy human individuals. Sequenced by immunoSEQ multiplex PCR; TCRdb stores in-frame clones only, minus some. The sample lists more than 850,000 clones, approximately 80% occurring once. Sequencing was carried out using memory CD4+ T cells from PBMCs. The subset: CD45RA-negative fraction. The sequence came from a young man in good health. Some clones in this sample may be carry-over from other donors' samples. The chain uses TRBV4-3 and TRBJ2-2; 7 positions match TRBD2. The CDR3 here is CASSQETGRPSGELFF. In DNA, the CDR3 is TGCGCCAGCAGCCAAGAGACCGGGAGGCCTTCCGGGGAGCTGTTTTTT.